Below are 5 T cell receptor beta chains sequenced from a single sample in a study of PD-1 blockade in mismatch repair-deficient tumors. Sequencing used immunoSEQ multiplex PCR; TCRdb keeps in-frame clones, though not all of them. Among approximately 80,000 clones, approximately 81% were seen once, and the ten largest hold approximately 5.1%. Sample: peripheral blood, taken 44 weeks after starting pembrolizumab. These TCRs come from an adult with mismatch repair-deficient cancer.

The rearrangement links TRBV7-9 to TRBJ2-7, with TRBD2 as a possible D gene (7 bases). Germline lookup yields CDR1 SEHNR and CDR2 FQNEAQ (reference sequence). Trimming stripped 8 bases from V and 3 bases from J, with 14 bases between. This CDR3 comprises 13 residues. The CDR3 DNA reads TGTGCCAGCCGGGGGGAGGACAGCTACGAGCAGTACTTC. It yields the protein CASRGEDSYEQYF.

The chain employs TRBV29-1 and TRBJ2-6; TRBD1 aligns across 8 bases. This CDR3 is built from 19 residues. The V and J ends lost 8 bases and 1 base, in that order; junction bases with no gene match: 19. Germline CDR1 reads SQVTM; CDR2 reads ANQGSEA. The CDR3 region has the DNA TGCAGCCCACTGAAAAAGCGCGGACAGGGATGGTCTGGGGCCAACGTCCTGACTTTC. This codes for CSPLKKRGQGWSGANVLTF.

The chain employs TRBV11-3 and TRBJ2-1, with TRBD1 matching 7 bases. The CDR3 is made up of 15 amino acids. From germline, CDR1 is SGHNT and CDR2 YENEEA. J was trimmed by 4 bases and V by 2 bases; bases with no gene match: 5. This CDR3 reads CASSLRGGSYNEQFF. CDR3 DNA: TGTGCCAGCAGCTTAAGAGGGGGCTCGTACAATGAGCAGTTCTTC.

The chain joins TRBV19 to TRBJ1-2; a weak D match, TRBD1 (6 bases). The CDR3 runs 14 residues. CDR1 and CDR2 (germline): LNHDA, SQIVND (reference sequence). V gave up 5 bases and J gave up 1 base, with 11 bases separating them. CDR3 DNA: TGTGCCAGTAGTCCCCGGACAGATAACTATGGCTACACCTTC. As protein: CASSPRTDNYGYTF.

The J gene is TRBJ2-5, the V gene TRBV29-1, with a weak D call TRBD2 (5 bases). The length of the CDR3 is 14 residues. Per the germline V gene, CDR1 is SQVTM and CDR2 is ANQGSEA. The V end was cut by 0 bases, the J end by 9 bases, with 17 bases between. The CDR3 is CSVEESGYGVAQYF. The CDR3 DNA follows: TGCAGCGTTGAAGAGTCAGGTTACGGGGTGGCCCAGTACTTC.